This T cell receptor beta chain was identified during a study of Ad26.COV2.S vaccination and SARS-CoV-2 variants. The study's findings and limits: Higher spike-specific TCR breadth was found in vaccine recipients than in placebo recipients.

Note on this clone: Its cognate antigen is unknown.

Method: immunoSEQ multiplex PCR; TCRdb's copy keeps in-frame clones and lacks some. The table records about 410,000 clones, 75% to 90% of them present only once. The treatment is: approximately 18 received Ad26.COV2.S at low or high dose, single or two shots; 5 received placebo; per-sample allocation not given. Day 63 following the first vaccine or placebo injection was when the samples were taken. The CDR3 covers 14 residues. Germline values: CDR1 WNHNN, CDR2 SYGVQD (reference sequence). Deletions cut 6 bases from V and 9 bases from J, with 18 bases between. This specimen consisted of peripheral blood, obtained in a trial of Ad26.COV2.S vaccine versus placebo. The clonotype originates from a person between 18 and 65 years old who received the Ad26.COV2.S COVID-19 vaccine or a placebo. This rearrangement joins TRBV10-1 to TRBJ2-1; D possibly matches TRBD1 or TRBD2 (5 bases each). The CDR3 bases are TGCGCCAGCAGCCGTTGGACTGGGGACCGTGAGCAGTTCTTC. Its translation is CASSRWTGDREQFF.